This T cell receptor beta chain is from a study of control samples from healthy donors and cancer patients. Deletions cut 5 bases from V and 4 bases from J, with 12 bases between. CDR1 is SEHNR and CDR2 is FQNEAQ in the germline V gene (reference sequence). This CDR3 region has 14 residues. Sequencing was performed with immunoSEQ multiplex PCR; in TCRdb, only in-frame clones are kept and a portion is missing. The sample yields 150,000 to 160,000 clones, approximately 93% seen once. The sequence came from a man aged 40-49 years in good health. The sample consisted of blood. The chain joins TRBV7-9 to TRBJ1-3; tentatively, D is TRBD1 (6 bases). The CDR3 bases are TGTGCCAGCAGCGATACAGGGTCGGGAAACACCATATATTTT. It yields the protein CASSDTGSGNTIYF.